This T cell receptor beta chain came from a study of human T cells and chemical hapten exposure (TCRdb year 2021). About the investigation overall: Libraries were pooled for sequencing, and variation in per-sample TCR yields was attributed mainly to small differences in library volumes within the pool. Each blood RNA sample was used to sequence both TCR alpha and TCR beta chains. In alopecia patients, the study followed how the peripheral blood TCR repertoire changed in vivo over primary and secondary sensitization to diphenylcyclopropenone (DPC), a hapten. Paper-wide results and their limitations: The number of TCRs above 1 in 1000 frequency did not change with DPC sensitization; there was no evidence of global repertoire structure alterations. After repeated subsampling, changes were observed in the strength of the expansion versus patch-test correlation and in the threshold at which the correlation became significant.

The CDR3 runs 15 amino acids, cysteine and phenylalanine included. The DNA shown is the 45-base CDR3, in frame from base 1. V is reduced by 5 bases and J by 2 bases, leaving a spacing of 15 bases between them. From the germline V gene, CDR1 is SGHTA and CDR2 is FQGNSA. The sample holds many counts of this clonotype. What this receptor recognizes is not known. Qualities for individual bases were not recorded, and no much larger clone is one base off. Library preparation was by 5' RACE. The reads were generated on an Illumina MiSeq. During library preparation, unique molecular identifiers were attached to individual cDNA molecules so that TCRs could be counted quantitatively and reproducibly. The original methods were these. The median number of TCRs per sample was some 100,000, ranging from about 23,224 to 750,000. V, J and CDR3 annotation of the TCR reads was performed with the Decombinator software suite. For PS versus PT1 abundance plots, all samples were subsampled to the same number of TCRs (28,000). TCRs were defined as expanded if absent before sensitization and observed at least eight times at the 2-week time point. TCRdb reprocessed the public reads (quality trimming at Q25 with fastp, clone calling with MiXCR) and kept in-frame beta chains. Duplicate CDR3 protein sequences are folded into a single record with the most common DNA and genes. What appears here as the V and J calls and clone size reflects TCRdb's work, not the paper's. The sample has some 150,000 distinct CDR3 sequences on record, 3.5% to 5% of them singletons. The ten most abundant clones make up over 1.1% of the sample.

Total RNA was extracted from unfractionated whole blood that had been collected in Tempus Blood RNA tubes. As TCR sequencing controls, about five healthy volunteers were used, with blood taken at day 0, 2 weeks and 6 weeks. The clonotype originates from a female donor in good health. The chain joins TRBV7-2 to TRBJ1-1; a tentative D match to TRBD1 spans 6 bases. DNA sequence: TGTGCCAGCAGCACGCCTTACAGGGACAACACTGAAGCTTTCTTT. Its amino acids are CASSTPYRDNTEAFF.